This T cell receptor (beta chain) was recorded in a study of OX40 agonist ivuxolimab in advanced cancers. Study summary: Among those treated, three patients had partial responses, one with hepatocellular carcinoma and two with cutaneous melanoma. Study-wide results and caveats: Partial responders treated at 0.1-3.0 mg/kg exhibited clonal expansion among the lowest measured. At 0.1 to 3.0 mg/kg, clonal expansion of CD4+ and CD8+ blood T cells had occurred by week 6.

This CDR3 is 17 amino acids long. V shed 4 bases and J shed 3 bases, with 20 bases lying between them. Germline CDR1 SGHNT, CDR2 YYREEE (reference sequence). This table comes from immunoSEQ multiplex PCR, and its TCRdb copy is limited to in-frame clones, with some not included. This sample carries fewer than 55,000 clones, over 80% of them seen once, and the ten largest clones take 6.5% to 8%. In regard to this clone: The antigen remains unidentified.

Source: CD4+ or CD8+ T cells sorted from blood, taken in a trial of the OX40 agonist ivuxolimab. This receptor was identified in an adult with an advanced solid tumor such as melanoma, head and neck, liver or kidney cancer. The chain has TRBV5-4 and TRBJ1-3; no clear D gene. CDR3 residues: CASSHSSLDPLGNTIYF. CDR3 coding DNA: TGTGCCAGCAGCCATTCGAGTCTGGACCCCCTTGGAAACACCATATATTTT.